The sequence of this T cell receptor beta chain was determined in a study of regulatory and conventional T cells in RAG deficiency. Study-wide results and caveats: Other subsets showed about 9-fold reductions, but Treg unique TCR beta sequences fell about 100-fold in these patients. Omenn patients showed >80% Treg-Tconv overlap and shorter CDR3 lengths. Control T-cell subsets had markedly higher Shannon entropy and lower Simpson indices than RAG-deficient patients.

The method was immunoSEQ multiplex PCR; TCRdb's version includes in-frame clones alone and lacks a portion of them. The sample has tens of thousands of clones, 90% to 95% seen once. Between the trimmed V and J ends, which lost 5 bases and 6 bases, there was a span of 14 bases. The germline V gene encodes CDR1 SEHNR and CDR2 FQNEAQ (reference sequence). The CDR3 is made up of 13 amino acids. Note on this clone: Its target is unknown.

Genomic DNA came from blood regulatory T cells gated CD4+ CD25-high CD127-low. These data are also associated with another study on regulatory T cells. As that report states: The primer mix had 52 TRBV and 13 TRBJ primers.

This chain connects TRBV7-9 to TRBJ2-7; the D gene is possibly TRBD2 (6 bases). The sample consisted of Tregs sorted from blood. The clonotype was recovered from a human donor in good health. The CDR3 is CASSRQMGGEQYF. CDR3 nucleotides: TGTGCCAGCAGCCGACAGATGGGGGGCGAGCAGTACTTC.